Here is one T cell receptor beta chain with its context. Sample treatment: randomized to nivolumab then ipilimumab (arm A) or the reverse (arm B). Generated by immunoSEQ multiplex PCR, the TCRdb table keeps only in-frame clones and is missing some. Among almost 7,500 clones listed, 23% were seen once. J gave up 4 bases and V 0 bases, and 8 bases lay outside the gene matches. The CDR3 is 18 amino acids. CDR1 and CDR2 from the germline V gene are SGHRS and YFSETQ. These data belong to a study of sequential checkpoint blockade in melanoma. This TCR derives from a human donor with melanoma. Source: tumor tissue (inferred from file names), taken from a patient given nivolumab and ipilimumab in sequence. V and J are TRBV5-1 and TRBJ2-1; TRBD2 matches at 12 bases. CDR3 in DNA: TGCGCCAGCAGCTTGGCCCCCAGACTAGCGGGAGATTACAATGAGCAGTTCTTC. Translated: CASSLAPRLAGDYNEQFF.